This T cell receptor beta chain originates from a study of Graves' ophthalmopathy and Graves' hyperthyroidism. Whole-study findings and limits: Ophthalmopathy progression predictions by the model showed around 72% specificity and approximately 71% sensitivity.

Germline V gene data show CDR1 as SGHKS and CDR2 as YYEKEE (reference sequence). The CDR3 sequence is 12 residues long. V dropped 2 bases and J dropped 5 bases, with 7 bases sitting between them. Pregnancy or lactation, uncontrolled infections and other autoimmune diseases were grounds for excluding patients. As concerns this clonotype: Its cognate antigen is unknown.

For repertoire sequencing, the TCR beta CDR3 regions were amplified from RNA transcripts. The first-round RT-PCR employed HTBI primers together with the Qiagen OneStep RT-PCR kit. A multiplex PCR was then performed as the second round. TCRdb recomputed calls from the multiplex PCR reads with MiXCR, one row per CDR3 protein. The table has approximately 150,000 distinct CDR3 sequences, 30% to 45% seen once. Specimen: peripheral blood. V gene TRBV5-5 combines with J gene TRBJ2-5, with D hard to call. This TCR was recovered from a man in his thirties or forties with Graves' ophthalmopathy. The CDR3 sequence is CASSFWSETQYF. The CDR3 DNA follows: TGTGCCAGCAGCTTTTGGTCGGAGACCCAGTACTTC.